This entry is about one TCR beta chain. This sample is drawn from a study of T cell responses to AZD1222 COVID-19 vaccine. Overall study context: Pooled in the analysis were second doses at about 4 or about 12 weeks.

The CDR3 has 12 residues. With 3 bases removed from V and 6 bases from J, the gap between germline ends came to 8 bases. Germline values: CDR1 DFQATT, CDR2 SNEGSKA (reference sequence). Only in-frame clones appear in the TCRdb table, and some are missing; sequencing was by immunoSEQ multiplex PCR. The data show around 89,000 clones, with roughly 88% seen just once and roughly 20% held by the top ten. The gene calls are TRBV20-1 and TRBJ2-2; TRBD1 or TRBD2 may be the D gene (6 bases each). Sequenced here: peripheral blood, sampled on day 0 of AZD1222 vaccination. This receptor was taken from an adult in good health. In DNA, the CDR3 is TGCAGTGCTAGTGGGGGGCCCGGGGAGCTGTTTTTT. Amino acids: CSASGGPGELFF.